This T cell receptor (beta chain) was recovered during a study of blood T cells in healthy people across ages. The CDR3 totals 15 residues. Trimming took 6 bases from V and 4 from J, leaving 15 bases between them. Germline assignment: CDR1 KGHSH and CDR2 LQKENI. The second PCR ran about 7 to 12 cycles with a sample-barcoded 5' primer and J-beta primers. TCRdb independently ran MiXCR on the 5' RACE reads; one entry per CDR3 protein. The table has around 1,000,000 distinct CDR3 sequences, approximately 25% seen once. These same data were also listed under a study on T cells of mothers and their children.

The chain couples TRBV18 to TRBJ1-4, with D hard to call. The sequence was obtained from a girl aged 2-10 years in good health. The sequencing input was blood. CDR3 residues: CASSPLETINEKLFF. The CDR3 DNA follows: TGTGCCAGCTCCCCCCTGGAGACGATTAATGAAAAACTGTTTTTT. The full variable domain, its missing parts supplied by reference TRBV18 and TRBJ1-4, is NAGVMQNPRHLVRRRGQEARLRCSPMKGHSHVYWYRQLPEEGLKFMVYLQKENIIDESGMPKERFSAEFPKEGPSILRIQQVVRGDSAAYFCASSPLETINEKLFFGSGTQLSVL.